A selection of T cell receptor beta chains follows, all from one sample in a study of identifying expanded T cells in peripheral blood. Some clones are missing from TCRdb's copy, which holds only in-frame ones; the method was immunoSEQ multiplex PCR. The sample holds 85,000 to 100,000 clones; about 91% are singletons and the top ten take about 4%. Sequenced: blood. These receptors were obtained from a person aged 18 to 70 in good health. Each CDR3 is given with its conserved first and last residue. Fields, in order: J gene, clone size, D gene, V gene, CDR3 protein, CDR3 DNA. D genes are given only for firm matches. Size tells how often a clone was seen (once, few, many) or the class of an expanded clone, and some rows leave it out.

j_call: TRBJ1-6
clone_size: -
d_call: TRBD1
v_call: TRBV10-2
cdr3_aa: CASQTGGVSPLHF
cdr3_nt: TGCGCCAGCCAGACAGGGGGTGTTTCACCCCTCCACTTT

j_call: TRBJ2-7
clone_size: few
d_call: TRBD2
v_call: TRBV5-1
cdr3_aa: CASSPETSEGYEQYF
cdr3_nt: TGCGCCAGCAGCCCAGAGACTAGCGAGGGGTACGAGCAGTACTTC

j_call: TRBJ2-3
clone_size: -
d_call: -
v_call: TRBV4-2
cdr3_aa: CASSQESQADTQYF
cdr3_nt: TGTGCCAGCAGCCAAGAGTCCCAGGCAGATACGCAGTATTTT

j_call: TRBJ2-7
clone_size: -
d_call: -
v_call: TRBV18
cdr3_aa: CASSPELDYGQYF
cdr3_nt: TGTGCCAGCTCACCAGAGCTCGACTACGGGCAGTACTTC

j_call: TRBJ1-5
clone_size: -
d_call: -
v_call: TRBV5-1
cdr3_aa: CASSLEGMRNQPQHF
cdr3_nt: TGCGCCAGCAGCTTGGAGGGAATGCGGAATCAGCCCCAGCATTTT

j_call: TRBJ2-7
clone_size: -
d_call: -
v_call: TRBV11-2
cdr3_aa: CASSLDRGRTYEQYF
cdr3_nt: TGTGCCAGCAGCTTAGATCGGGGAAGGACCTACGAGCAGTACTTC

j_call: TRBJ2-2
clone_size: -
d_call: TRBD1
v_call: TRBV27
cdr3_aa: CASSWDRNTGELFF
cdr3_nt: TGTGCCAGCAGCTGGGACAGGAACACCGGGGAGCTGTTTTTT

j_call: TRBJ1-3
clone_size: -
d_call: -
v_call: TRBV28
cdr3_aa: CASSLLGNTIYF
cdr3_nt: TGTGCCAGCAGTTTGTTAGGAAACACCATATATTTT

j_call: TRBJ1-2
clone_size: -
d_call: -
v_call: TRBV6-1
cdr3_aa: CASSETTGLYGYTF
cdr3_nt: TGTGCCAGCAGTGAGACGACAGGCCTTTATGGCTACACCTTC

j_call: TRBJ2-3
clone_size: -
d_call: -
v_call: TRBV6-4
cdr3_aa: CASSASSTDTQYF
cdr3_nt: TGTGCCAGCAGTGCTAGCAGCACAGATACGCAGTATTTT

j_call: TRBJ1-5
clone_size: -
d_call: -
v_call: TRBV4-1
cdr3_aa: CASSQDGNSFKQPQHF
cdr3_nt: TGCGCCAGCAGCCAGGATGGCAACTCCTTTAAGCAGCCCCAGCATTTT

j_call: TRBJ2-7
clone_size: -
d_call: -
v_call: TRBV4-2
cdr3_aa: CASSHISARRNPYEQYF
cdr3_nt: TGTGCCAGCAGCCACATTTCGGCCCGTCGAAATCCCTACGAGCAGTACTTC

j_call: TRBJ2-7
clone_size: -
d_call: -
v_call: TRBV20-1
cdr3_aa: CSALISYEQYF
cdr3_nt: TGCAGTGCACTGATCTCCTACGAGCAGTACTTC

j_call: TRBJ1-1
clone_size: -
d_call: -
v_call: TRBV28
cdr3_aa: CASRGGFTEAFF
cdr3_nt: TGTGCCAGCAGGGGTGGTTTTACTGAAGCTTTCTTT

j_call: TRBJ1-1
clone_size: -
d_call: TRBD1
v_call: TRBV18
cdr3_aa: CASSPGTASWNTEAFF
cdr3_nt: TGTGCCAGCTCCCCCGGGACAGCGAGTTGGAACACTGAAGCTTTCTTT

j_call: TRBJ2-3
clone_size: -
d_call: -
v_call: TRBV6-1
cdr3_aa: CASSEGAPLDTQYF
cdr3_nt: TGTGCCAGCAGTGAAGGGGCCCCATTAGATACGCAGTATTTT

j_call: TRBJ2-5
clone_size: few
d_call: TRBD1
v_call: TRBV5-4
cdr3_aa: CASSLGTAQETQYF
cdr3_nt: TGTGCCAGCAGCCTGGGGACAGCACAAGAGACCCAGTACTTC

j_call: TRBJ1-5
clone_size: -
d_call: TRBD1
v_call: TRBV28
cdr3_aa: CASSLQGTDNQPQHF
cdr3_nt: TGTGCCAGCAGTTTACAAGGGACAGACAATCAGCCCCAGCATTTT

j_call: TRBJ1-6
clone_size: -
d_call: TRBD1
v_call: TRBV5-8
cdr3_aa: CAGPGQQSNSPLHF
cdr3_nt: TGTGCCGGCCCGGGACAGCAATCTAATTCACCCCTCCACTTT

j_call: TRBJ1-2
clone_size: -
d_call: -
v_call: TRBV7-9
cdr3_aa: CASSLGVNYGYTF
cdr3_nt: TGTGCCAGCAGCCTCGGGGTCAACTATGGCTACACCTTC

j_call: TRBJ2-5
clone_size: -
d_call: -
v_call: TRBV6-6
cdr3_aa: CASRREETQYF
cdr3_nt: TGTGCCAGCCGACGGGAAGAGACCCAGTACTTC

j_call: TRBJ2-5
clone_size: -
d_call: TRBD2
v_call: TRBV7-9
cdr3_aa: CASSPTSGGQETQYF
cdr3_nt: TGTGCCAGCAGCCCGACTAGCGGGGGCCAAGAGACCCAGTACTTC

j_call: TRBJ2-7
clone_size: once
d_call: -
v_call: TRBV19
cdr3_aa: CASSIQGTMSSYEQYF
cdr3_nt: TGTGCCAGTAGTATTCAGGGGACTATGAGCTCCTACGAGCAGTACTTC

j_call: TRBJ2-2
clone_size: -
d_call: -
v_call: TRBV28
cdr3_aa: CASSPFSGELFF
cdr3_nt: TGTGCCAGCAGTCCCTTTTCCGGGGAGCTGTTTTTT

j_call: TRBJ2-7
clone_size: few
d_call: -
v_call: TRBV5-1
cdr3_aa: CASSLELKNEQYF
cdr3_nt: TGCGCCAGCAGCTTGGAACTCAAGAACGAGCAGTACTTC

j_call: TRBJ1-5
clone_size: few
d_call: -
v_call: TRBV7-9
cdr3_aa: CASSFQGRNQPQHF
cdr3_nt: TGTGCCAGCAGCTTCCAGGGTCGCAATCAGCCCCAGCATTTT

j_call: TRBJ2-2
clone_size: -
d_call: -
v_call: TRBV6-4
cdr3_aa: CASSEKTGSPGELFF
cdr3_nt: TGTGCCAGCAGTGAGAAGACTGGAAGTCCCGGGGAGCTGTTTTTT

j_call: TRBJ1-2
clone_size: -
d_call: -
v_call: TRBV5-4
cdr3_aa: CASSTTTGEIHYGYTF
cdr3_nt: TGTGCCAGCAGCACCACAACCGGGGAGATTCACTATGGCTACACCTTC

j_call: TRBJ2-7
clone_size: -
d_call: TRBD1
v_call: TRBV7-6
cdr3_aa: CASSRTRDRAYEQYF
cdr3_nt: TGTGCCAGCAGCCGGACCCGGGACAGGGCATACGAGCAGTACTTC

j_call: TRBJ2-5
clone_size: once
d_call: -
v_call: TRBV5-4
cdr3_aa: CASSWAETQYF
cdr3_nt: TGTGCCAGCAGCTGGGCAGAGACCCAGTACTTC

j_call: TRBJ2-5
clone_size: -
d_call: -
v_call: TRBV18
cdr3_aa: CASSPAGKETQYF
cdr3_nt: TGTGCCAGCTCACCAGCGGGTAAAGAGACCCAGTACTTC

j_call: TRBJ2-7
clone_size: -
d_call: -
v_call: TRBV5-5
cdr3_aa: CASSLAPGYEQYF
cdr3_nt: TGTGCCAGCAGCTTGGCCCCGGGTTACGAGCAGTACTTC

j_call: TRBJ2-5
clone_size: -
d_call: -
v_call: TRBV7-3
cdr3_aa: CASSRDRQETQYF
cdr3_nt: TGTGCCAGCAGCCGAGACAGACAAGAGACCCAGTACTTC

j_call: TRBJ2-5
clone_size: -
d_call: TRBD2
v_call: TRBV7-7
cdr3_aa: CASSLDAGGGETQYF
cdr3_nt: TGTGCCAGCAGCTTAGACGCGGGGGGGGGCGAGACCCAGTACTTC

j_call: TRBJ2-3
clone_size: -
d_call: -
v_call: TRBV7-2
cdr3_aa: CASSFSLGRGVTDTQYF
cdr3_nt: TGTGCCAGCAGCTTTAGTTTGGGGCGAGGGGTTACAGATACGCAGTATTTT

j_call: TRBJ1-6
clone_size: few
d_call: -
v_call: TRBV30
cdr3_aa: CAWSSGQMNSPLHF
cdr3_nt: TGTGCCTGGAGTTCAGGACAGATGAATTCACCCCTCCACTTT

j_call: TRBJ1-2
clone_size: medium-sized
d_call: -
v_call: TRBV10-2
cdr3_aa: CASSPLQSNYGYTF
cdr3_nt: TGCGCCAGCAGTCCATTACAGAGCAACTATGGCTACACCTTC

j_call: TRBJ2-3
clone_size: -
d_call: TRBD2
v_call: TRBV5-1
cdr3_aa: CASSPSAGVTDTQYF
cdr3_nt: TGCGCCAGCAGCCCTTCAGCGGGGGTCACAGATACGCAGTATTTT

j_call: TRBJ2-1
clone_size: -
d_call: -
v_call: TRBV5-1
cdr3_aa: CASSLGGPYNEQFF
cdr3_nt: TGCGCCAGCAGCTTGGGGGGACCCTACAATGAGCAGTTCTTC